This T cell receptor beta chain was retrieved from a study of T cell changes during pregnancy in multiple sclerosis. This clone was seen only once. CDR1 and CDR2 (germline): SGHTS, YDEGEE. CDR3 length: 19 residues. V lost 0 bases to trimming and J lost 7 bases, with 26 bases between them. Generated by immunoSEQ multiplex PCR, the TCRdb table keeps only in-frame clones and is missing some. The sample contains some 70,000 clones, over 85% of which appear only once. The receptor was derived from a female donor in good health, enrolled as a control in a pregnancy study. The rearrangement joins TRBV5-8 to TRBJ1-3, with no clear D. The specimen comprised peripheral blood, sampled in the second trimester of pregnancy. CDR3 region: CASSLVGRESRHRGNTIYF. CDR3 DNA: TGTGCCAGCAGCTTGGTGGGGAGGGAGTCCCGACACCGCGGGAACACCATATATTTT. The full variable domain, completed using reference TRBV5-8 and TRBJ1-3, is EAGVTQSPTHLIKTRGQQATLRCSPISGHTSVYWYQQALGLGLQFLLWYDEGEERNRGNFPPRFSGRQFPNYSSELNVNALELEDSALYLCASSLVGRESRHRGNTIYFGEGSWLTVV.